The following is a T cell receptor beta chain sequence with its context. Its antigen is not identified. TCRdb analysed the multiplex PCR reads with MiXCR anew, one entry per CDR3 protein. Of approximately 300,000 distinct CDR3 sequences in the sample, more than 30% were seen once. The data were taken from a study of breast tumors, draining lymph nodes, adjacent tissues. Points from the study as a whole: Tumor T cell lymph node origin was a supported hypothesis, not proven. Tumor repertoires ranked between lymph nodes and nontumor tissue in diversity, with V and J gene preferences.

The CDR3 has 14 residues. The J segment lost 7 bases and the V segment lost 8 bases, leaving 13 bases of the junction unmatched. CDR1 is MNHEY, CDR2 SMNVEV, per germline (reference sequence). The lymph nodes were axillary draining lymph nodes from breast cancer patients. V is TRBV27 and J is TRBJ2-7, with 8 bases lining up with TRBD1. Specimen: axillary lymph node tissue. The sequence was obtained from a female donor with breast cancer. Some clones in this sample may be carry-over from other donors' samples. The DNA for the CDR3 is TGTGCCAGCCGACGGAGCCAGGGGGCGCGGGAGCAGTACTTC. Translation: CASRRSQGAREQYF.